These T cell receptor beta chains were read from a single sample in a study of molecular identifiers for immune sequencing clone quantification. MiXCR, run by TCRdb on the PCR reads, gives a single entry per CDR3 protein. The profile covers fewer than 350,000 distinct CDR3 sequences, with about a fifth appearing a single time and approximately 0.8% taken by the ten largest. Material: naive CD8+ T cells from blood, with Jurkat cell RNA spiked in. The receptors derive from a human donor in good health. Some libraries in this study had Jurkat cell RNA spiked in. The CDR3 runs from the conserved cysteine through the conserved F or W. The order of the fields is CDR3 protein, CDR3 DNA, J gene, D gene, clone size, V gene. A D gene is named only where the DNA matches it firmly. The size of a clone is reported for some rows only, either as once, few or many, or as a class for expanded clones.

CDR3: CSAREGIEETQYF
DNA: TGCAGTGCTAGAGAGGGTATTGAAGAGACCCAGTACTTC
J: TRBJ2-5
D: .
size: many
V: TRBV20-1

CDR3: CASSGGTDLNYGYTF
DNA: TGTGCCAGCAGCGGAGGGACGGACCTTAACTATGGCTACACCTTC
J: TRBJ1-2
D: .
size: many
V: TRBV9

CDR3: CAISEWDSNYEQHF
DNA: TGTGCCATCAGTGAGTGGGACAGTAACTACGAGCAGCACTTC
J: TRBJ2-7
D: TRBD1
size: .
V: TRBV10-3

CDR3: CASSSVGTATWNEQFF
DNA: TGTGCCAGCAGCTCAGTGGGGACAGCTACATGGAATGAGCAGTTCTTC
J: TRBJ2-1
D: TRBD1
size: .
V: TRBV11-2

CDR3: CASSLSGRAKNIQYF
DNA: TGTGCCAGCAGCTTATCAGGACGAGCCAAAAACATTCAGTACTTC
J: TRBJ2-4
D: .
size: many
V: TRBV7-2

CDR3: CASMFIEEQFF
DNA: TGTGCCAGTATGTTTATCGAGGAGCAGTTCTTC
J: TRBJ2-1
D: .
size: many
V: TRBV19

CDR3: CASSPYRLAGTDTQYF
DNA: TGTGCCAGCAGTCCCTACCGACTAGCGGGCACAGATACGCAGTATTTT
J: TRBJ2-3
D: TRBD2
size: many
V: TRBV12-3/TRBV12-4

CDR3: CASKMAVSNQPQHF
DNA: TGTGCCAGCAAGATGGCGGTTAGCAATCAGCCCCAGCATTTT
J: TRBJ1-5
D: .
size: many
V: TRBV6-2/TRBV6-3

CDR3: CATSDFETSGDNEQFF
DNA: TGTGCCACCAGTGATTTTGAGACTAGCGGGGACAATGAGCAGTTCTTC
J: TRBJ2-1
D: TRBD2
size: many
V: TRBV24-1

CDR3: CASSQGRGVTDTQYF
DNA: TGCGCCAGCAGCCAAGGGCGGGGTGTCACAGATACGCAGTATTTT
J: TRBJ2-3
D: .
size: .
V: TRBV4-3

CDR3: CASSPSYHDPLIAANYGYTF
DNA: TGCGCCAGCAGCCCGTCCTACCACGATCCACTGATCGCAGCTAACTATGGCTACACCTTC
J: TRBJ1-2
D: .
size: few
V: TRBV4-3

CDR3: CASILGATEAFF
DNA: TGTGCCAGCATCCTGGGAGCCACTGAAGCTTTCTTT
J: TRBJ1-1
D: .
size: many
V: TRBV6-6

CDR3: CASRHSGGAPETQYF
DNA: TGTGCCAGCAGACATAGCGGGGGGGCCCCTGAGACCCAGTACTTC
J: TRBJ2-5
D: TRBD2
size: many
V: TRBV5-4

CDR3: CASSPPLTRAREQYF
DNA: TGTGCCAGCAGCCCGCCCCTGACAAGGGCTCGCGAGCAGTACTTC
J: TRBJ2-7
D: .
size: many
V: TRBV7-9

CDR3: CASSLAVGIKSSYNEQFF
DNA: TGTGCCAGCAGCTTGGCAGTCGGTATTAAGAGCTCCTACAATGAGCAGTTCTTC
J: TRBJ2-1
D: .
size: few
V: TRBV7-2

CDR3: CASSTGLAGVGLDRETQYF
DNA: TGTGCCAGCAGCACGGGACTAGCGGGAGTCGGTCTTGATCGAGAGACCCAGTACTTC
J: TRBJ2-5
D: TRBD2
size: .
V: TRBV27

CDR3: CASRSTAGGVEAFF
DNA: TGTGCCAGCAGATCCACCGCAGGGGGCGTGGAAGCTTTCTTT
J: TRBJ1-1
D: TRBD1
size: few
V: TRBV11-2

CDR3: CSVGGRPSNSYEQYF
DNA: TGCAGCGTTGGGGGGAGGCCCTCCAACTCCTACGAGCAGTACTTC
J: TRBJ2-7
D: .
size: many
V: TRBV29-1

CDR3: CASSTPGTPVDMYGNTQYF
DNA: TGTGCCAGCAGCACTCCCGGGACGCCTGTGGATATGTATGGGAACACTCAGTACTTC
J: TRBJ2-4
D: .
size: .
V: TRBV7-9

CDR3: CAWSIWSTEAFF
DNA: TGTGCCTGGAGTATATGGTCAACTGAAGCTTTCTTT
J: TRBJ1-1
D: .
size: many
V: TRBV30

CDR3: CASSSPTRASIPDTQYF
DNA: TGTGCCAGCAGTTCTCCAACCCGGGCTAGCATCCCAGATACGCAGTATTTT
J: TRBJ2-3
D: .
size: few
V: TRBV6-2/TRBV6-3

CDR3: CASSPLSNEQFF
DNA: TGTGCCAGCAGTCCTCTCTCCAATGAGCAGTTCTTC
J: TRBJ2-1
D: .
size: .
V: TRBV27

CDR3: CASSFRGMAKNIQYF
DNA: TGTGCCAGCAGCTTTCGGGGGATGGCCAAAAACATTCAGTACTTC
J: TRBJ2-4
D: .
size: few
V: TRBV11-2

CDR3: CASSPGLAYSYNEQFF
DNA: TGTGCCAGCAGCCCGGGACTAGCTTACTCCTACAATGAGCAGTTCTTC
J: TRBJ2-1
D: TRBD2
size: many
V: TRBV7-3

CDR3: CASSRTGSSYNSPLHF
DNA: TGCGCCAGCAGCCGAACGGGGAGCTCCTATAATTCACCCCTCCACTTT
J: TRBJ1-6
D: .
size: many
V: TRBV4-1

CDR3: CASSQEVSGEDEKLFF
DNA: TGCGCCAGCAGCCAAGAGGTTTCAGGGGAGGATGAAAAACTGTTTTTT
J: TRBJ1-4
D: .
size: many
V: TRBV4-3

CDR3: CATRGSSYNEQFF
DNA: TGTGCCACCCGGGGGAGCTCCTACAATGAGCAGTTCTTC
J: TRBJ2-1
D: .
size: many
V: TRBV28

CDR3: CASSVGGDANEQFF
DNA: TGTGCCAGCAGCGTAGGAGGGGACGCCAATGAGCAGTTCTTC
J: TRBJ2-1
D: .
size: many
V: TRBV9

CDR3: CASSSDRKNTEAFF
DNA: TGTGCCAGCAGTAGCGACAGGAAGAACACTGAAGCTTTCTTT
J: TRBJ1-1
D: .
size: many
V: TRBV28

CDR3: CATSSTLDTQYF
DNA: TGTGCCACCAGTTCGACTTTAGATACGCAGTATTTT
J: TRBJ2-3
D: .
size: many
V: TRBV15

CDR3: CATSYGLAGGGNEQFF
DNA: TGTGCCACCAGTTACGGACTAGCGGGAGGCGGGAATGAGCAGTTCTTC
J: TRBJ2-1
D: TRBD2
size: many
V: TRBV24-1

CDR3: CASSDMGGDVGETQYF
DNA: TGTGCCAGCAGTGATATGGGAGGGGATGTAGGAGAGACCCAGTACTTC
J: TRBJ2-5
D: TRBD2
size: many
V: TRBV6-1

CDR3: CASSPRPVAQETQYF
DNA: TGCGCCAGCAGCCCCCGCCCCGTCGCCCAAGAGACCCAGTACTTC
J: TRBJ2-5
D: .
size: .
V: TRBV10-2

CDR3: CASLAGGPWPDTQYF
DNA: TGTGCCAGCCTAGCGGGGGGGCCATGGCCAGATACGCAGTATTTT
J: TRBJ2-3
D: TRBD2
size: few
V: TRBV6-2/TRBV6-3

CDR3: CASSQAHRGGGVYEQYF
DNA: TGCGCCAGCAGCCAAGCCCACAGGGGAGGAGGAGTCTACGAGCAGTACTTC
J: TRBJ2-7
D: .
size: few
V: TRBV4-3

CDR3: CASSQSTGRIYTGELFF
DNA: TGTGCCAGCAGCCAATCGACCGGCCGAATTTACACCGGGGAGCTGTTTTTT
J: TRBJ2-2
D: .
size: few
V: TRBV27

CDR3: CASSEERGGLIQETQYF
DNA: TGTGCCAGCAGCGAAGAGAGAGGGGGACTGATCCAAGAGACCCAGTACTTC
J: TRBJ2-5
D: .
size: few
V: TRBV9

CDR3: CAWSRTATNEKLFF
DNA: TGTGCCTGGAGTCGGACAGCAACTAATGAAAAACTGTTTTTT
J: TRBJ1-4
D: .
size: many
V: TRBV30

CDR3: CASSARGGTYEQYF
DNA: TGTGCCAGCAGCGCACGGGGGGGTACCTACGAGCAGTACTTC
J: TRBJ2-7
D: TRBD2
size: few
V: TRBV7-8

CDR3: CASSPPPREAFF
DNA: TGTGCCAGCAGCCCACCGCCACGGGAAGCTTTCTTT
J: TRBJ1-1
D: .
size: many
V: TRBV7-8

CDR3: CASSQDRDRGRELFF
DNA: TGCGCCAGCAGCCAAGACCGGGACAGGGGCCGGGAGCTGTTTTTT
J: TRBJ2-2
D: TRBD1
size: many
V: TRBV4-1

CDR3: CASSQDFSGLTGNTIYF
DNA: TGCGCCAGCAGCCAAGATTTTAGCGGTTTGACTGGAAACACCATATATTTT
J: TRBJ1-3
D: .
size: .
V: TRBV4-3

CDR3: CASSSTGLSTDTQYF
DNA: TGTGCCAGCAGCTCGACAGGGCTCAGCACAGATACGCAGTATTTT
J: TRBJ2-3
D: TRBD1
size: .
V: TRBV7-3

CDR3: CASSYPTGEANTGELFF
DNA: TGTGCCAGCAGTTACCCGACAGGGGAGGCAAACACCGGGGAGCTGTTTTTT
J: TRBJ2-2
D: TRBD1
size: many
V: TRBV6-2/TRBV6-3

CDR3: CASSWSGGTVNEQLF
DNA: TGTGCCAGCAGCTGGAGCGGGGGGACGGTCAATGAGCAGCTCTTC
J: TRBJ2-1
D: TRBD2
size: .
V: TRBV7-8

CDR3: CASSLWRAGDTQYF
DNA: TGCGCCAGCAGCCTCTGGCGGGCGGGGGATACGCAGTATTTT
J: TRBJ2-3
D: .
size: many
V: TRBV5-1

CDR3: CSVVLAGLPADTQYF
DNA: TGCAGCGTTGTTCTAGCGGGCCTTCCCGCAGATACGCAGTATTTT
J: TRBJ2-3
D: TRBD2
size: many
V: TRBV29-1

CDR3: CASSVQGETEAFF
DNA: TGTGCCAGCAGCGTACAGGGGGAGACTGAAGCTTTCTTT
J: TRBJ1-1
D: TRBD1
size: many
V: TRBV9

CDR3: CASSWLGSYEQYF
DNA: TGTGCCAGCAGCTGGTTGGGGTCCTACGAGCAGTACTTC
J: TRBJ2-7
D: .
size: many
V: TRBV5-4

CDR3: CASGLQETQHF
DNA: TGTGCCAGCGGACTTCAAGAGACCCAGCACTTC
J: TRBJ2-5
D: .
size: .
V: TRBV6-5

CDR3: CASSFIAGGREQYF
DNA: TGTGCCAGCAGCTTTATAGCGGGGGGGCGCGAGCAGTACTTC
J: TRBJ2-7
D: TRBD2
size: many
V: TRBV7-9